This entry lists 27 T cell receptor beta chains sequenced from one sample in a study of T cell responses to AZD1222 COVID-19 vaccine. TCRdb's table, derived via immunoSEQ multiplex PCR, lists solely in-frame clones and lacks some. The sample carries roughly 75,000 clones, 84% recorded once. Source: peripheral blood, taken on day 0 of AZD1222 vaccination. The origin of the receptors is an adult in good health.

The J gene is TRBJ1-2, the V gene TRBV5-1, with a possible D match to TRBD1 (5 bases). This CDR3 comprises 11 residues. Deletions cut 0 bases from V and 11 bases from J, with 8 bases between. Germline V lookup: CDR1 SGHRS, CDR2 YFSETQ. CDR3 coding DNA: TGCGCCAGCAGCTTGGGCGACAGTTACACCTTC. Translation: CASSLGDSYTF.

This CDR3 reads CASSLERRQGNEQFF. Here the CDR3 DNA reads TGTGCCAGCAGCTTAGAAAGGAGGCAGGGGAATGAGCAGTTCTTC. The J gene is TRBJ2-1, the V gene TRBV7-8, with D possibly matching TRBD1 (6 bases). The V end lost 1 base, the J end lost 7 bases, and 14 bases lay between the germline ends. The CDR3 runs 15 residues. Per germline, CDR1 SGHVS and CDR2 FQNEAQ.

CDR3 region: CASRDSAGGDTQYF. CDR3 nucleotides: TGCGCCAGCAGGGACAGCGCCGGGGGAGATACGCAGTATTTT. The chain recombines TRBV5-1 with TRBJ2-3; D is tentatively TRBD1 or TRBD2 (6 bases each). The germline CDR1 and CDR2 sequences are SGHRS and YFSETQ. The length of the CDR3 is 14 residues. Between the trimmed V and J ends, which lost 5 bases and 5 bases, there was a span of 15 bases.

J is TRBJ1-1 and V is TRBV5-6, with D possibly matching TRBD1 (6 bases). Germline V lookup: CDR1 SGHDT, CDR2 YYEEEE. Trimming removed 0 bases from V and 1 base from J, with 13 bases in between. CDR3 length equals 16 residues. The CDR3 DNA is TGTGCCAGCAGCTTGGATGGGGGGCAAAGGAACACTGAAGCTTTCTTT. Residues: CASSLDGGQRNTEAFF.

The CDR3 protein is CASSTGRGDQPQHF. DNA of the CDR3: TGTGCCAGTAGTACGGGTAGGGGTGATCAGCCCCAGCATTTT. This chain connects TRBV19 to TRBJ1-5; D possibly corresponds to TRBD1 (5 bases). This CDR3 contains 14 residues. Germline-derived CDR1 and CDR2 are LNHDA and SQIVND (reference sequence). Trimming stripped 4 bases from V and 5 bases from J, with 12 bases between.

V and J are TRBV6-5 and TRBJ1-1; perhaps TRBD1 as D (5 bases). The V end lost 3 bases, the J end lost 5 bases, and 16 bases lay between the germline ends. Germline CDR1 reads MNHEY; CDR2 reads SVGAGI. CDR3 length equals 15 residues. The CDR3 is CASSYYMGRGTEAFF. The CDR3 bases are TGTGCCAGCAGTTATTATATGGGCCGGGGGACTGAAGCTTTCTTT.

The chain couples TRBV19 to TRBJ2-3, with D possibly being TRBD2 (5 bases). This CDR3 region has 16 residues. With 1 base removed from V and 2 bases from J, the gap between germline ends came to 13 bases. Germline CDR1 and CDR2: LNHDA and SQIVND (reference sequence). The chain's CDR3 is CASSIAWTGYTDTQYF. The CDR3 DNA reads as TGTGCCAGTAGTATAGCTTGGACTGGGTACACAGATACGCAGTATTTT.

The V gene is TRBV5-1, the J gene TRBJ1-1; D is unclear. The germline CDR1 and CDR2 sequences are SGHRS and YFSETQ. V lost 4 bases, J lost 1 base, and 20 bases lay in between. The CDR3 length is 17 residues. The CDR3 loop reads CASSHPRVAGSNTEAFF. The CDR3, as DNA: TGCGCCAGCAGCCACCCGCGGGTGGCCGGGTCGAACACTGAAGCTTTCTTT. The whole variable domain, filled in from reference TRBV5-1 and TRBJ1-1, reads KAGVTQTPRYLIKTRGQQVTLSCSPISGHRSVSWYQQTPGQGLQFLFEYFSETQRNKGNFPGRFSGRQFSNSRSEMNVSTLELGDSALYLCASSHPRVAGSNTEAFFGQGTRLTVV.

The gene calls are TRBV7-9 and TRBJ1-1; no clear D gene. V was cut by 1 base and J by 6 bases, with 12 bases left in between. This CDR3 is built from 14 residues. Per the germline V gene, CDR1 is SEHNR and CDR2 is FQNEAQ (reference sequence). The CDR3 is CASSLGVRAPEAFF. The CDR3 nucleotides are TGTGCCAGCAGCTTAGGCGTTAGGGCTCCTGAAGCTTTCTTT.

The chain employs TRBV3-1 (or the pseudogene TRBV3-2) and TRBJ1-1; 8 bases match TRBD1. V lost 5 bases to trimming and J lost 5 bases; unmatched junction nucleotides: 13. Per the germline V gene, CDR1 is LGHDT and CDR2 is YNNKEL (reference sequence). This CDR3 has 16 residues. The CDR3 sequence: CASSSPTGGEWTEAFF. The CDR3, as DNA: TGTGCCAGCAGCTCCCCAACAGGGGGTGAATGGACTGAAGCTTTCTTT.

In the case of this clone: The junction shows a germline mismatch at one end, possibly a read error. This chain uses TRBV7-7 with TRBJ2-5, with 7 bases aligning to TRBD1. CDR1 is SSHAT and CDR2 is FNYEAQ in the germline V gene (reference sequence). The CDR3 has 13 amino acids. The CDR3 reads CASSRQGLETQYF. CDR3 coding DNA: TGTGCTAGCAGCCGACAGGGCCTAGAGACCCAGTACTTC.

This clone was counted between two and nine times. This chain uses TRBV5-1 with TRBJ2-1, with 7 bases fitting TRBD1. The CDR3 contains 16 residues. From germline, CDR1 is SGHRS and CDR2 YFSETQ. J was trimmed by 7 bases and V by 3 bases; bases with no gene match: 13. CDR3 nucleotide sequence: TGCGCCAGCAGCTGGCCTCCGGGACAGCTTACGAATGAGCAGTTCTTC. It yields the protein CASSWPPGQLTNEQFF.

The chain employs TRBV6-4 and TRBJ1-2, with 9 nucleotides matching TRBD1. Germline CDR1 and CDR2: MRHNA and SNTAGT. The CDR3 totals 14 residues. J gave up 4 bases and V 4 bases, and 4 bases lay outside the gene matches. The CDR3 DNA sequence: TGTGCCAGCAGTGCGGGACAGGGATCCTATGGCTACACCTTC. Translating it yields CASSAGQGSYGYTF.

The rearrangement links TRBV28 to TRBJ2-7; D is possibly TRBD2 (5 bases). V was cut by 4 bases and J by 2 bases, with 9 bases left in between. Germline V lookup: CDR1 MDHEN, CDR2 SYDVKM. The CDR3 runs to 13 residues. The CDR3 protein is CASSSHGAYEQYF. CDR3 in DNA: TGTGCCAGCAGTTCCCACGGGGCCTACGAGCAGTACTTC.

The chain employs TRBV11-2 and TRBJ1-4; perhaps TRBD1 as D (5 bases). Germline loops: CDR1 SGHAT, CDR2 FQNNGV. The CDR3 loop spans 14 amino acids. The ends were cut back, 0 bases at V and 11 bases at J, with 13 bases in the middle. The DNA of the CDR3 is TGTGCCAGCAGCTTAGATCGGGGGTCAGAGAAACTGTTTTTT. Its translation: CASSLDRGSEKLFF.

The CDR3 spells CASSLRRTTNEKLFF. For the CDR3, the DNA is TGTGCCAGCAGCTTACGCCGTACAACTAATGAAAAACTGTTTTTT. This chain uses TRBV7-2 with TRBJ1-4; D gene unclear. This CDR3 has 15 amino acids. Trimming removed 2 bases at V and 0 bases at J, with 7 bases between. Per the germline V gene, CDR1 is SGHTA and CDR2 is FQGNSA.

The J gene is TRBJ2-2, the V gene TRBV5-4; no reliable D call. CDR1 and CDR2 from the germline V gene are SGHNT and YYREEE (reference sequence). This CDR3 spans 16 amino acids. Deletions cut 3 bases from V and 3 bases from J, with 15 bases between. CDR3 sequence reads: CASSSKLQEHTGELFF. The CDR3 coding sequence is TGTGCCAGCAGCTCCAAACTCCAGGAGCACACCGGGGAGCTGTTTTTT.

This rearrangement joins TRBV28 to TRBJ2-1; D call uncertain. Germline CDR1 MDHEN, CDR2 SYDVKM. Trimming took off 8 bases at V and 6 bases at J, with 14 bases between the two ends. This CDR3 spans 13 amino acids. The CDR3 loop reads CASPRPGSNEQFF. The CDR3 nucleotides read TGTGCCAGCCCGAGACCTGGAAGCAATGAGCAGTTCTTC.

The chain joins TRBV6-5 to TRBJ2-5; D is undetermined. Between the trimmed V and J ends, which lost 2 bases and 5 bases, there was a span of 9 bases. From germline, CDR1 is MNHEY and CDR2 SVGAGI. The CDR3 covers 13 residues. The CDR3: CASSYGGGETQYF. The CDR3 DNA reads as TGTGCCAGCAGTTACGGTGGCGGTGAGACCCAGTACTTC.

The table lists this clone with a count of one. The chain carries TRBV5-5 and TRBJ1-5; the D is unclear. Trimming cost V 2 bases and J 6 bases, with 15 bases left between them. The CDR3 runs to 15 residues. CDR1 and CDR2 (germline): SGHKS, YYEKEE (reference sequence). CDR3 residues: CASSFLWGNGQPQHF. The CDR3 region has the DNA TGTGCCAGCAGCTTCTTATGGGGTAACGGTCAGCCCCAGCATTTT.

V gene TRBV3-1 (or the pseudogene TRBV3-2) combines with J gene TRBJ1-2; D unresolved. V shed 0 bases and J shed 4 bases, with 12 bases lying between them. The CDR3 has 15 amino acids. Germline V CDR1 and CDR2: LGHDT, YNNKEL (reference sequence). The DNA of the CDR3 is TGTGCCAGCAGCCAAGATTTGCTAAGGATCTATGGCTACACCTTC. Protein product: CASSQDLLRIYGYTF.

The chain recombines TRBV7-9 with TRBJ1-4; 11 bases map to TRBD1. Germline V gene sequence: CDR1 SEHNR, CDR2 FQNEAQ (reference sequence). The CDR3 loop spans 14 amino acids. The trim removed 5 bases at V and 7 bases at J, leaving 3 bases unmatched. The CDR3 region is CASSLGQGAEKLFF. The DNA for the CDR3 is TGTGCCAGCAGCCTCGGACAGGGGGCTGAAAAACTGTTTTTT.

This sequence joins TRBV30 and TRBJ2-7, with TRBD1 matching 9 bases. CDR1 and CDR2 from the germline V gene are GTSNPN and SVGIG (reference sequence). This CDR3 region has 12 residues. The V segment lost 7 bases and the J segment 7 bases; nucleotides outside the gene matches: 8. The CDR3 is CASDRGSGEQYF. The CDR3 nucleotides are TGTGCCTCTGACAGGGGGTCGGGAGAGCAGTACTTC.

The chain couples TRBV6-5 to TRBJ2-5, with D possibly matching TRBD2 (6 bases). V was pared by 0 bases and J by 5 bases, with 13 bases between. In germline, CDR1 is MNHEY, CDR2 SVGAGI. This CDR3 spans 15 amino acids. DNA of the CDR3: TGTGCCAGCAGTTACTCGACGGGGGTCGGGGAGACCCAGTACTTC. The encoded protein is CASSYSTGVGETQYF.

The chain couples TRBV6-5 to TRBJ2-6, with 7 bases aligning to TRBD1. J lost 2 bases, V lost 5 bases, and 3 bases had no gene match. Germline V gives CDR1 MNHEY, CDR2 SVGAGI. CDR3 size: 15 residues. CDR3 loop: CASSTGAAGANVLTF. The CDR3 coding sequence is TGTGCCAGCAGTACAGGGGCGGCTGGGGCCAACGTCCTGACTTTC.

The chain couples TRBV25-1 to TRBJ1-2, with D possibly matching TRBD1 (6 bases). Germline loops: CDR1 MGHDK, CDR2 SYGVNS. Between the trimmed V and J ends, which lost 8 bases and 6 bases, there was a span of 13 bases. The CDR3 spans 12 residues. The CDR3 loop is CASSPQGHGYTF. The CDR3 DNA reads TGTGCCAGCTCCCCTCAGGGGCATGGCTACACCTTC.

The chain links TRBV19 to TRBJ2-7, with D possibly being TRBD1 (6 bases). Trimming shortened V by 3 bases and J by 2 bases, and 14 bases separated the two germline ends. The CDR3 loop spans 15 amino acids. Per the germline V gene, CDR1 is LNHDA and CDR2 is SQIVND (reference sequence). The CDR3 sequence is CASSMRRGPTYEQYF. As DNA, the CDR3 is TGTGCCAGTAGTATGCGCAGGGGTCCGACCTACGAGCAGTACTTC.